One and the same sample provided the 15 T cell receptor beta chains below, sequenced in a study of control samples from healthy donors and cancer patients. Sequenced by immunoSEQ multiplex PCR; TCRdb stores in-frame clones only, minus some. The sample lists 120,000 to 150,000 clones, 90% to 95% occurring once. Sequenced input: blood. Receptor source: a man in his forties in good health.

V and J are TRBV5-6 and TRBJ2-5, with 7 bases identical to TRBD1. Germline V gene lookup returns CDR1 SGHDT and CDR2 YYEEEE. The CDR3 loop spans 15 amino acids. V was clipped by 2 bases and J by 5 bases; unmatched bases: 9. CDR3 in DNA: TGTGCCAGCAGCTTTACAGGGGTGCTTGGGGAGACCCAGTACTTC. Its translation is CASSFTGVLGETQYF.

The chain joins TRBV2 to TRBJ2-1, with 7 bases lining up with TRBD2. The CDR3 covers 13 residues. With 4 bases clipped from V and 10 bases from J, the junction kept 7 bases outside the gene matches. Germline V gene data show CDR1 as SNHLY and CDR2 as FYNNEI. CDR3: CASSVGRDGEQFF. CDR3 in DNA: TGTGCCAGCAGTGTTGGGAGGGATGGAGAGCAGTTCTTC.

This chain uses TRBV6-1 with TRBJ2-2; TRBD2 matches at 9 bases. V was pared by 2 bases and J by 6 bases, with 10 bases of the junction left unmatched. Germline V gene data show CDR1 as MNHNS and CDR2 as SASEGT. The CDR3 consists of 17 residues. CDR3 nucleotide sequence: TGTGCCAGCAGTGAACTCGGTAGCGGGAGAAGGGCCGGGGAGCTGTTTTTT. Its translation is CASSELGSGRRAGELFF.

The J gene is TRBJ2-7, the V gene TRBV27, with D perhaps TRBD2 (6 bases). Between the trimmed V and J ends, which lost 5 bases and 3 bases, there was a span of 11 bases. Germline V CDR1 and CDR2: MNHEY, SMNVEV (reference sequence). This CDR3 spans 13 amino acids. The CDR3, as DNA: TGTGCCAGCAGTGCGACTAGAAGCTACGAGCAGTACTTC. Translating gives CASSATRSYEQYF.

The genes are TRBV5-1 and TRBJ1-2, with TRBD1 matching over 9 bases. Losses at the gene ends were 5 bases for V and 8 bases for J; bases not matched to a gene: 10. There are 14 residues in the CDR3. Germline CDR1 reads SGHRS; CDR2 reads YFSETQ. CDR3 sequence: CASRTGQGASGYTF. DNA for the CDR3: TGCGCCAGCAGAACGGGACAGGGAGCAAGCGGCTACACCTTC.

The chain uses TRBV10-2 and TRBJ1-6; the match to TRBD1 covers 9 bases. This CDR3 region has 13 residues. The ends lost 10 bases at V and 8 bases at J; junction bases unmatched: 6. CDR1 is WSHSY, CDR2 SAAADI, per germline. CDR3 DNA: TGCGCCACCATGACAGGGGGTTATTCACCCCTCCACTTT. Translated, it gives CATMTGGYSPLHF.

The rearrangement uses TRBV9 and TRBJ2-1; no firm D call. Germline values: CDR1 SGDLS, CDR2 YYNGEE. The CDR3 length is 12 residues. The V end lost 4 bases, the J end lost 9 bases, and 11 bases lay between the germline ends. CDR3 residues: CASSSKWSEQFF. Here the CDR3 DNA reads TGTGCCAGCAGCTCTAAGTGGAGTGAGCAGTTCTTC. The whole variable domain, remainder taken from reference TRBV9 and TRBJ2-1, is DSGVTQTPKHLITATGQRVTLRCSPRSGDLSVYWYQQSLDQGLQFLIQYYNGEERAKGNILERFSAQQFPDLHSELNLSSLELGDSALYFCASSSKWSEQFFGPGTRLTVL.

The chain has TRBV29-1 and TRBJ2-2, with a weak D call TRBD1 (5 bases). In germline, CDR1 is SQVTM, CDR2 ANQGSEA. The CDR3 is made up of 14 amino acids. Trimming removed 2 bases from V and 7 bases from J, with 14 bases in between. CDR3 DNA sequence: TGCAGCGTTGAAACGCAGGGTTTTGGCGGGGAGCTGTTTTTT. Encoded protein: CSVETQGFGGELFF.

CDR3 sequence: CASSIRRNQPQHF. The CDR3 DNA reads TGTGCCAGCAGTATTCGAAGAAATCAGCCCCAGCATTTT. The V and J genes are TRBV28 and TRBJ1-5; no clear D gene. The CDR3 contains 13 residues. Germline CDR1 and CDR2: MDHEN and SYDVKM. V gave up 5 bases and J gave up 4 bases, with 9 bases separating them.

The chain recombines TRBV27 with TRBJ2-5; 9 bases are shared with TRBD1. Looked up from germline, CDR1 is MNHEY and CDR2 is SMNVEV (reference sequence). The CDR3 is 15 residues long. Unmatched junction bases numbered 13, after V lost 9 bases and J lost 5 bases. The CDR3: CASAPGQGLRETQYF. CDR3 coding DNA: TGTGCCAGTGCTCCGGGACAGGGCCTCCGGGAGACCCAGTACTTC.

The rearrangement joins TRBV5-1 to TRBJ1-1, with 7 bases that match TRBD1. The CDR3 has 14 residues. Germline V gives CDR1 SGHRS, CDR2 YFSETQ. The V and J ends lost 0 bases and 6 bases, in that order; junction bases with no gene match: 5. This chain's CDR3 is CASSLGGGQAEAFF. CDR3 sequence (DNA): TGCGCCAGCAGCTTGGGGGGCGGACAGGCTGAAGCTTTCTTT.

The rearrangement uses TRBV7-2 and TRBJ1-6; 8 nucleotides agree with TRBD1. Germline values: CDR1 SGHTA, CDR2 FQGNSA. V shed 3 bases, J shed 7 bases, and the junction held 2 bases outside the gene matches. There are 14 residues in the CDR3. CDR3 sequence reads: CASSFRQGNSPLHF. DNA for the CDR3: TGTGCCAGCAGCTTTAGACAGGGGAATTCACCCCTCCACTTT.

This rearrangement joins TRBV29-1 to TRBJ1-1, with D perhaps matching TRBD1 (5 bases). The ends were cut back, 6 bases at V and 2 bases at J, with 10 bases in the middle. The CDR3 spans 12 residues. CDR1 is SQVTM, CDR2 ANQGSEA, per germline. DNA for the CDR3: TGCAGCGTGGGGGTTCCAAACACTGAAGCTTTCTTT. As protein: CSVGVPNTEAFF.

CDR3 nucleotide sequence: TGTGCCAGCAGCCATGAGGCCTATGGCAATCAGCCCCAGCATTTT. Amino acid sequence: CASSHEAYGNQPQHF. V gene TRBV11-3 combines with J gene TRBJ1-5, with D unclear. V was clipped by 5 bases and J by 2 bases, with 13 bases between them. The CDR3 extends over 15 amino acids. Germline loops: CDR1 SGHNT, CDR2 YENEEA.

This sequence joins TRBV6-5 and TRBJ1-5, with D perhaps matching TRBD1 (6 bases). There are 14 residues in the CDR3. In germline, CDR1 is MNHEY, CDR2 SVGAGI. V was clipped by 10 bases and J by 4 bases, with 17 bases between them. CDR3 nucleotides: TGTGCCATCAGGGTAGGACAGCCGAATCAGCCCCAGCATTTT. It encodes CAIRVGQPNQPQHF.